The 10 T cell receptor beta chains below come from one sample, sequenced in a study of early T cells in non-severe SARS-CoV-2 infection. TCRdb fed the 5' RACE reads into MiXCR, producing one record per CDR3 protein. The sample records some 70,000 distinct CDR3 sequences, about 9% being singletons. Specimen: whole blood. The receptor source for this set is an adult who was a healthcare worker with PCR-confirmed SARS-CoV-2 infection or an uninfected control (not recorded which).

This sequence joins TRBV6-2 or TRBV6-3 and TRBJ2-5; 16 positions match TRBD2. Germline V gives CDR1 MNHEY, CDR2 SVGEGT. The CDR3 covers 19 residues. V gave up 0 bases and J gave up 1 base; unmatched junction bases: 5. The CDR3 sequence is CASSYSPGLAGGPQETQYF. In DNA, the CDR3 is TGTGCCAGCAGTTACTCCCCGGGACTAGCGGGAGGGCCCCAAGAGACCCAGTACTTC.

The chain links TRBV5-1 to TRBJ1-6, with 10 nucleotides matching TRBD1. This CDR3 is built from 15 residues. Germline CDR1 and CDR2: SGHRS and YFSETQ. J gave up 8 bases and V 0 bases, and 2 bases lay outside the gene matches. The CDR3 nucleotides read TGCGCCAGCAGCTTGGTTGGGACAGGGGATTCACCCCTCCACTTT. Translated, it gives CASSLVGTGDSPLHF.

In this sample, this clonotype turned up many times. The DNA for the CDR3 is TGTGCCAGCAGCACAGGGGGCCTCTACGAGCAGTACTTC. Its translation: CASSTGGLYEQYF. The V call is TRBV6-5, the J call TRBJ2-7; 9 bases line up with TRBD1. The CDR3 runs 13 residues. The V gene end was trimmed by 6 bases and the J gene end by 3 bases; junction bases not matched to a gene: 3. Per the germline V gene, CDR1 is MNHEY and CDR2 is SVGAGI.

This clonotype came up many times. The chain recombines TRBV7-9 with TRBJ2-7; D is perhaps TRBD1 (6 bases). V gave up 8 bases and J gave up 5 bases, with 13 bases separating them. In germline, CDR1 is SEHNR, CDR2 FQNEAQ (reference sequence). The CDR3 extends over 12 amino acids. CDR3: CASSKQGNEQYF. CDR3 in DNA: TGTGCCAGCTCCAAACAGGGCAACGAGCAGTACTTC.

This clonotype came up many times. The rearrangement links TRBV7-9 to TRBJ1-6, with 7 bases that match TRBD1. The CDR3 has 13 residues. Germline CDR1 SEHNR, CDR2 FQNEAQ (reference sequence). V gave up 8 bases and J gave up 6 bases; unmatched junction bases: 4. In DNA form, the CDR3 reads TGTGCCAGCGGAGGGACAGCTAATTCACCCCTCCACTTT. Amino acid sequence: CASGGTANSPLHF. The full variable domain, in which reference TRBV7-9 and TRBJ1-6 provide the parts outside the CDR3, is DTGVSQNPRHKITKRGQNVTFRCDPISEHNRLYWYRQTLGQGPEFLTYFQNEAQLEKSRLLSDRFSAERPKGSFSTLEIQRTEQGDSAMYLCASGGTANSPLHFGNGTRLTVT.

This sequence joins TRBV6-1 and TRBJ2-7; 10 positions match TRBD2. Trimming at V came to 6 bases and at J to 2 bases, leaving 4 bases not matched to a gene. The CDR3 runs to 14 residues. Germline V gives CDR1 MNHNS, CDR2 SASEGT. The CDR3 DNA reads TGTGCCAGCAGAGTAGCGGGGGGCCCCTACGAGCAGTACTTC. Translating it yields CASRVAGGPYEQYF.

This clonotype was seen a few times. The V and J genes are TRBV20-1 and TRBJ2-7; D tentatively reads TRBD1 or TRBD2 (5 bases each). The CDR3 is 15 residues long. V lost 0 bases and J 0 bases, leaving 12 bases between the germline ends. The germline CDR1 and CDR2 sequences are DFQATT and SNEGSKA (reference sequence). CDR3 amino acids: CSARDFRGPSYEQYF. DNA for the CDR3: TGCAGTGCTAGAGATTTTCGGGGACCCTCCTACGAGCAGTACTTC.

This clonotype has a count of ten or more. The V call is TRBV6-1, the J call TRBJ1-4; no reliable D call. This CDR3 spans 10 amino acids. Germline V lookup: CDR1 MNHNS, CDR2 SASEGT. The ends were cut back, 9 bases at V and 16 bases at J, with 15 bases in the middle. CDR3 residues: CARLLGYRFF. The CDR3 DNA follows: TGTGCCAGGCTCCTGGGGTACCGGTTTTTT.

This clonotype was seen only a few times. The rearrangement joins TRBV2 to TRBJ1-4, with D uncertain. The germline V and J ends were trimmed by 3 bases and 7 bases, with 15 bases remaining between them. The CDR3 runs to 15 residues. Germline CDR1 reads SNHLY; CDR2 reads FYNNEI. CDR3 residues: CASSDMMTRAEKLFF. The DNA of the CDR3 is TGTGCCAGCAGTGATATGATGACAAGAGCTGAAAAACTGTTTTTT.

The chain couples TRBV6-5 to TRBJ2-1, with D unclear. Germline V gene lookup returns CDR1 MNHEY and CDR2 SVGAGI. Trimming removed 4 bases at V and 6 bases at J, with 10 bases between. The CDR3 runs to 13 residues. CDR3 sequence: CASSSRSPNEQFF. The CDR3 DNA reads as TGTGCCAGCAGTTCCCGTTCTCCCAATGAGCAGTTCTTC.